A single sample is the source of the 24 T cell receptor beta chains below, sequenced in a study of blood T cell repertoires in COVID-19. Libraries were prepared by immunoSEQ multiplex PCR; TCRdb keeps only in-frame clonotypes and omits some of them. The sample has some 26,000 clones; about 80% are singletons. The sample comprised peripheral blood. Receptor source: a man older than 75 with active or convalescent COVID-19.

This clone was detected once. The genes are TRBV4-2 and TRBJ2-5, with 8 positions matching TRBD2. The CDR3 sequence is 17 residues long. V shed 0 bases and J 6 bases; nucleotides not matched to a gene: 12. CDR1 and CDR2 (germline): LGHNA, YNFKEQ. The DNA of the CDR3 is TGTGCCAGCAGCCAAGAGGGATCGGGACTAGTTAAACAGACCCAGTACTTC. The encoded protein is CASSQEGSGLVKQTQYF.

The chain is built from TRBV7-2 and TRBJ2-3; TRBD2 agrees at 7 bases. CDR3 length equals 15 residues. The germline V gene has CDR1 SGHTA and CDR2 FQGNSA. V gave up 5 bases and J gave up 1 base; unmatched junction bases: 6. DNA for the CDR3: TGTGCCAGCAGCCTTGGGGCGGGGGGCACAGATACGCAGTATTTT. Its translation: CASSLGAGGTDTQYF. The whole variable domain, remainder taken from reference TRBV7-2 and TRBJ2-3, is GAGVSQSPSNKVTEKGKDVELRCDPISGHTALYWYRQSLGQGLEFLIYFQGNSAPDKSGLPSDRFSAERTGGSVSTLTIQRTQQEDSAVYLCASSLGAGGTDTQYFGPGTRLTVL.

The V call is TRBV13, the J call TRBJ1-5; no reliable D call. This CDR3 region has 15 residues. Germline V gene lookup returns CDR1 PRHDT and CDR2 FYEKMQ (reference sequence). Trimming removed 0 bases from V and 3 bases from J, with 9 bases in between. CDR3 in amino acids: CASSLGGDYNQPQHF. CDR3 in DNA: TGTGCCAGCAGCTTAGGGGGAGATTACAATCAGCCCCAGCATTTT.

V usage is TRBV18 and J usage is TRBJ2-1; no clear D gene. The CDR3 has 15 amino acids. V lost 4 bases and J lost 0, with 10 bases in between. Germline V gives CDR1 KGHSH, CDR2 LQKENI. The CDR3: CASSLSYRSYNEQFF. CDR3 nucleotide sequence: TGTGCCAGCTCACTCTCCTATCGCTCCTACAATGAGCAGTTCTTC.

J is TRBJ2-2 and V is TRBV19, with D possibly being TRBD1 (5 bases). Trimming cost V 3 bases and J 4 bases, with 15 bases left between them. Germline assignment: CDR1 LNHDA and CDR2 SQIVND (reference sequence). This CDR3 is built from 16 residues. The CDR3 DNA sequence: TGTGCCAGTAGTATTGGAGTCAGGGTCGTCACCGGGGAGCTGTTTTTT. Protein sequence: CASSIGVRVVTGELFF.

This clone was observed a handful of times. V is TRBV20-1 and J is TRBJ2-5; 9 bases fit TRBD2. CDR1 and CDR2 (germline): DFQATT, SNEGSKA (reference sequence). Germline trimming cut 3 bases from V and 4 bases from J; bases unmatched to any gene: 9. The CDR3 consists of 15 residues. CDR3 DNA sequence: TGCAGTGCTAGTGTTGCGGGGGGGCTCGGAGAGACCCAGTACTTC. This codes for CSASVAGGLGETQYF.

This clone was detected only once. The CDR3 DNA is TGTGCCACCTGGAGCGGGGGGCTCTTGGATACGCAGTATTTT. It codes for CATWSGGLLDTQYF. This chain uses TRBV19 with TRBJ2-3, with 9 bases that match TRBD2. V shed 10 bases, J shed 6 bases, and the junction held 11 bases outside the gene matches. This CDR3 is 14 amino acids long. Germline CDR1 reads LNHDA; CDR2 reads SQIVND (reference sequence).

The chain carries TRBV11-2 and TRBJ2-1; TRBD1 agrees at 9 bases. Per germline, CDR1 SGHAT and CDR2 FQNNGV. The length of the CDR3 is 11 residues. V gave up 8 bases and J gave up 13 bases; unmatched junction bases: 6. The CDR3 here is CASVQGAAQFF. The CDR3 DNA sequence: TGTGCCAGCGTACAGGGGGCTGCACAGTTCTTC.

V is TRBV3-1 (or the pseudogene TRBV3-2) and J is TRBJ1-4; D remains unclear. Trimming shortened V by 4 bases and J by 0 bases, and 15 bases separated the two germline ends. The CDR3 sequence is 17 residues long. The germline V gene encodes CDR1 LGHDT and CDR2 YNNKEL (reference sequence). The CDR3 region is CASSPTPRGTTNEKLFF. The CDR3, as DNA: TGTGCCAGCAGCCCAACTCCCCGGGGTACAACTAATGAAAAACTGTTTTTT.

CDR3 loop: CASSWGRALGGHEQFF. The DNA for the CDR3 is TGTGCCAGCAGTTGGGGCCGGGCCCTGGGGGGGCATGAGCAGTTCTTC. This chain links TRBV6-5 with TRBJ2-1; TRBD2 is a possible D gene (7 bases). The CDR3 is 16 amino acids. V gave up 4 bases and J gave up 8 bases, with 21 bases separating them. Germline V gives CDR1 MNHEY, CDR2 SVGAGI.

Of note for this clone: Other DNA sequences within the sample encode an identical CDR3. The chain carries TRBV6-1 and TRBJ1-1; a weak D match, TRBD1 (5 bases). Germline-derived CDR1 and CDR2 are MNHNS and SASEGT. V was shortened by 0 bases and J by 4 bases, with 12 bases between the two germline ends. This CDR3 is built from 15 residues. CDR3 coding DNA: TGTGCCAGCAGTGAAGCGTTAGCGGGGGGCACTGAAGCTTTCTTT. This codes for CASSEALAGGTEAFF.

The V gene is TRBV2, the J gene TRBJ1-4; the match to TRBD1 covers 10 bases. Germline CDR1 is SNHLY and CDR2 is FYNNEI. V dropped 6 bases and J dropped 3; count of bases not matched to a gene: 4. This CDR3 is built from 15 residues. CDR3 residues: CASRGTGASNEKLFF. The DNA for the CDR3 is TGTGCCAGCAGGGGGACAGGGGCTTCTAATGAAAAACTGTTTTTT. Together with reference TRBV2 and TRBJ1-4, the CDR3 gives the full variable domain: EPEVTQTPSHQVTQMGQEVILRCVPISNHLYFYWYRQILGQKVEFLVSFYNNEISEKSEIFDDQFSVERPDGSNFTLKIRSTKLEDSAMYFCASRGTGASNEKLFFGSGTQLSVL.

This CDR3 is CASSEYRQSSEKLFF. For the CDR3, the DNA is TGTGCCAGCAGTGAATATCGACAAAGCAGCGAAAAACTGTTTTTT. J is TRBJ1-4 and V is TRBV6-1, with D unclear. Germline CDR1 is MNHNS and CDR2 is SASEGT. CDR3 length: 15 amino acids. V lost 2 bases and J 8 bases, leaving 15 bases between the germline ends.

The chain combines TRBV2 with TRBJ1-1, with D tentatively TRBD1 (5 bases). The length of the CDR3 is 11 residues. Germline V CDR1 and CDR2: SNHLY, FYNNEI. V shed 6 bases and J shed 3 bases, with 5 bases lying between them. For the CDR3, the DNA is TGTGCCAGCAGACAGGACACTGAAGCTTTCTTT. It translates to CASRQDTEAFF.

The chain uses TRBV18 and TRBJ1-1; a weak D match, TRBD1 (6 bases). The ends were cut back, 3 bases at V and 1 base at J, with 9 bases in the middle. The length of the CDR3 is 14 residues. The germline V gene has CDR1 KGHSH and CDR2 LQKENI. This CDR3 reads CASSPRTENTEAFF. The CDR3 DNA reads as TGTGCCAGCTCACCCCGGACAGAGAACACTGAAGCTTTCTTT.

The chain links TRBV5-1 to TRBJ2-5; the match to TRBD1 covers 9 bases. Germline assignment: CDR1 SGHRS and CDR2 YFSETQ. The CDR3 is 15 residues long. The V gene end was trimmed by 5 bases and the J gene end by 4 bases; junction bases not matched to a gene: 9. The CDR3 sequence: CASRKSGTGLETQYF. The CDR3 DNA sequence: TGCGCCAGCAGAAAATCCGGGACAGGGTTAGAGACCCAGTACTTC.

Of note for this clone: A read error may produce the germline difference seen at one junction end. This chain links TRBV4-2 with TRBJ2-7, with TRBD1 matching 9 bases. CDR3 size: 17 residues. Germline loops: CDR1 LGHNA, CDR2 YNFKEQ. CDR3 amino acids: CASTQQGAGQGPYEQYF. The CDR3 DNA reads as TGTGCCAGCACCCAACAGGGAGCGGGACAGGGTCCCTACGAGCAGTACTTC.

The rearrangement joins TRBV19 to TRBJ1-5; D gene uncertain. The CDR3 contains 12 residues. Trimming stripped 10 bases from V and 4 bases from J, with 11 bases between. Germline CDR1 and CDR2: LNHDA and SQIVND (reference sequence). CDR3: CATQVQNQPQHF. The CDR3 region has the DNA TGTGCCACCCAAGTACAAAATCAGCCCCAGCATTTT.

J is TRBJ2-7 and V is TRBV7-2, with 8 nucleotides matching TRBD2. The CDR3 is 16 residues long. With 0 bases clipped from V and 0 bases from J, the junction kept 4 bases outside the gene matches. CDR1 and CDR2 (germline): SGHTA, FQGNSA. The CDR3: CASSLALAGYSYEQYF. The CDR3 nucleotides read TGTGCCAGCAGCTTAGCGCTAGCGGGTTACTCCTACGAGCAGTACTTC.

The CDR3 spells CSASSGARYTF. As DNA, the CDR3 is TGCAGTGCTAGTTCAGGGGCCCGCTACACCTTC. The chain combines TRBV20-1 with TRBJ1-2; the D gene is possibly TRBD1 (6 bases). The CDR3 sequence is 11 residues long. Germline CDR1 and CDR2: DFQATT and SNEGSKA (reference sequence). V lost 3 bases, J lost 9 bases, and 11 bases lay in between.

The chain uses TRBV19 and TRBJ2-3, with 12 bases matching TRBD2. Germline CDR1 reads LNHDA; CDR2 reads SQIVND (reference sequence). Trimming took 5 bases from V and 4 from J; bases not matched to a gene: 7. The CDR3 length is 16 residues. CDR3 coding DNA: TGTGCCAGTAGTCCAAGGACTAGCGGGGAGGCAGATACGCAGTATTTT. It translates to CASSPRTSGEADTQYF.

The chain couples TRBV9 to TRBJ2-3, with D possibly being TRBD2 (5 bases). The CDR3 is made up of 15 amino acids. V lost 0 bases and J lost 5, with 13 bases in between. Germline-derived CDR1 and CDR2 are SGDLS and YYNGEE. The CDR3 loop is CASSVDISARDTQYF. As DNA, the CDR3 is TGTGCCAGCAGCGTAGATATTAGCGCAAGAGATACGCAGTATTTT. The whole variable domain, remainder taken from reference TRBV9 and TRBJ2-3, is DSGVTQTPKHLITATGQRVTLRCSPRSGDLSVYWYQQSLDQGLQFLIQYYNGEERAKGNILERFSAQQFPDLHSELNLSSLELGDSALYFCASSVDISARDTQYFGPGTRLTVL.

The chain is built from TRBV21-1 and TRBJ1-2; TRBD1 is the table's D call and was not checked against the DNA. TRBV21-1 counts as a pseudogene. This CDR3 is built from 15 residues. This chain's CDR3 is CASSQRQGLYYGYTF. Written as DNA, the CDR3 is TGTGCCAGCAGCCAAAGACAGGGGCTGTACTATGGCTACACCTTC.

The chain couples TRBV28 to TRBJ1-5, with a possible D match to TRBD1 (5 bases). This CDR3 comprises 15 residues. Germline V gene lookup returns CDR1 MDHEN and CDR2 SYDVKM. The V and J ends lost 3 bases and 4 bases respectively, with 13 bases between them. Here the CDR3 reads CASSFLQVGNQPQHF. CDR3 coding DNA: TGTGCCAGCAGTTTCCTACAGGTTGGTAATCAGCCCCAGCATTTT.